These 10 T cell receptor beta chains were sequenced from one sample in a study of blood T cell repertoires in COVID-19. Sequencing used immunoSEQ multiplex PCR; TCRdb keeps in-frame clones, though not all of them. The data contain 100,000 to 150,000 clones, about 74% of them seen just once; the ten biggest clones take up 4.5% to 6%. Sequencing input: peripheral blood. Source of these receptors: an elderly man with COVID-19, enrolled during active disease.

CDR3 coding DNA: TGTGCCAGCAGTTCCCCGGGGCGTAGCGGCGTGGGCTATGGCTACACCTTC. Translating it yields CASSSPGRSGVGYGYTF. The rearrangement joins TRBV7-2 to TRBJ1-2; possible D gene TRBD1, 5 bases. The CDR3 loop spans 17 amino acids. V dropped 6 bases and J dropped 4 bases, with 24 bases sitting between them. Germline-derived CDR1 and CDR2 are SGHTA and FQGNSA.

This clone occurred a few times. This rearrangement joins TRBV19 to TRBJ1-1; 8 bases are shared with TRBD1. J gave up 1 base and V 6 bases, and 7 bases lay outside the gene matches. The CDR3 totals 15 residues. Germline V CDR1 and CDR2: LNHDA, SQIVND (reference sequence). The CDR3 DNA reads as TGTGCCAGTAGCCTTTACGGACAGGGGAACACTGAAGCTTTCTTT. Protein product: CASSLYGQGNTEAFF. Drawing the rest from reference TRBV19 and TRBJ1-1, the complete variable domain is DGGITQSPKYLFRKEGQNVTLSCEQNLNHDAMYWYRQDPGQGLRLIYYSQIVNDFQKGDIAEGYSVSREKKESFPLTVTSAQKNPTAFYLCASSLYGQGNTEAFFGQGTRLTVV.

The chain carries TRBV4-1 and TRBJ1-1, with D maybe TRBD1 (5 bases). Germline V gene data show CDR1 as MGHRA and CDR2 as YSYEKL. V shed 1 base and J shed 3 bases, with 12 bases lying between them. The CDR3 is 15 residues long. CDR3 sequence: CASSQGRSRDTEAFF. The CDR3 DNA reads TGCGCCAGCAGCCAAGGTCGTAGCAGGGACACTGAAGCTTTCTTT.

The rearrangement uses TRBV6-5 and TRBJ1-6; tentative D call: TRBD1 (6 bases). CDR1 is MNHEY and CDR2 is SVGAGI in the germline V gene. V was cut by 4 bases and J by 5 bases, with 12 bases left in between. The CDR3 length is 15 residues. As DNA, the CDR3 is TGTGCCAGCAGTTTGTGGGACATCAATAATTCACCCCTCCACTTT. Its protein is CASSLWDINNSPLHF.

The chain uses TRBV9 and TRBJ2-3; 11 bases line up with TRBD2. Germline lookup yields CDR1 SGDLS and CDR2 YYNGEE. The CDR3 is made up of 16 amino acids. V shed 4 bases and J 3 bases; nucleotides not matched to a gene: 7. The CDR3 region has the DNA TGTGCCAGCAGCCCCCAGGGACTAGCGGTAACAGATACGCAGTATTTT. Its protein product is CASSPQGLAVTDTQYF.

The rearrangement uses TRBV11-3 and TRBJ2-2, with D tentatively TRBD1 (6 bases). Germline-derived CDR1 and CDR2 are SGHNT and YENEEA. V lost 2 bases, J lost 0 bases, and 10 bases lay in between. The CDR3 runs 16 residues. The CDR3 reads CASSLSPGANTGELFF. CDR3 DNA: TGTGCCAGCAGCTTAAGTCCAGGGGCGAACACCGGGGAGCTGTTTTTT.

The chain combines TRBV28 with TRBJ1-2; 11 bases align to TRBD1. The V gene end was trimmed by 5 bases and the J gene end by 8 bases; junction bases not matched to a gene: 10. CDR1 and CDR2 (germline): MDHEN, SYDVKM. This CDR3 has 15 amino acids. The CDR3 nucleotides are TGTGCCAGCAGTGCGGGACAGGGGGTTCAGGGGGGCTACACCTTC. Its translation: CASSAGQGVQGGYTF.

The chain recombines TRBV2 with TRBJ2-5; 8 bases are shared with TRBD1. Germline V lookup: CDR1 SNHLY, CDR2 FYNNEI. After removal of 1 base from V and 4 bases from J, the junction contained 2 bases not matched to a gene. CDR3 length equals 14 residues. CDR3 nucleotide sequence: TGTGCCAGCAGTGAAGGGGGGACAGGAGAGACCCAGTACTTC. Translation: CASSEGGTGETQYF.

The chain is built from TRBV6-1 and TRBJ2-4, with 7 bases lining up with TRBD1. The germline gives CDR1 MNHNS, CDR2 SASEGT. The CDR3 length is 13 residues. The trim removed 1 base at V and 12 bases at J, leaving 6 bases unmatched. In DNA, the CDR3 is TGTGCCAGCAGTGAAGTGGCAGGGGGTCGTCAGTACTTC. Amino acids: CASSEVAGGRQYF.

On this clone: Other DNA sequences in the sample encode the same CDR3. The rearrangement uses TRBV28 and TRBJ1-2; TRBD1 matches 7 bases. After removal of 6 bases from V and 5 bases from J, the junction contained 3 bases not matched to a gene. The CDR3 is 12 residues long. The germline CDR1 and CDR2 sequences are MDHEN and SYDVKM. The CDR3 reads CASRPGGYGYTF. CDR3 nucleotides: TGTGCCAGCAGGCCAGGGGGATATGGCTACACCTTC.